A selection of T cell receptor beta chains follows, all from one sample in a study of graft-versus-host responses after intestinal transplantation. Clones were read by immunoSEQ multiplex PCR, and TCRdb kept only the in-frame ones, dropping some. The data hold 9,500 to 12,000 clones, with about 80% observed a single time. Sequenced here: PBMCs, sampled roughly 490 days after intestinal transplant. These receptors all come from a human patient who received an intestinal transplant, so some T cells may come from the graft donor. Each CDR3 is given with its conserved first and last residue. D genes are given only for firm matches. Clone size appears in some rows only: once, few, many, or a class for an expanded clone.

v_gene,abundance,j_gene,d_gene,CDR3aa,CDR3nt
TRBV27,.,TRBJ2-1,.,CASITSAGSSYNEQFF,TGTGCCAGCATTACGAGCGCGGGGAGCTCCTACAATGAGCAGTTCTTC
TRBV6-6,.,TRBJ2-7,TRBD1,CASRPRGFAYEQYF,TGTGCCAGCAGGCCCAGGGGGTTCGCCTACGAGCAGTACTTC
TRBV5-1,.,TRBJ1-1,.,CASSSQGDGTEAFF,TGCGCCAGCAGCTCACAGGGCGACGGCACTGAAGCTTTCTTT
TRBV6-4,.,TRBJ2-3,TRBD2,CASSDGLAGGDTQYF,TGTGCCAGCAGTGACGGACTAGCGGGAGGAGATACGCAGTATTTT
TRBV11-3,.,TRBJ2-2,TRBD1,CASSLGAGGNTGELFF,TGTGCCAGCAGCTTAGGGGCAGGGGGCAACACCGGGGAGCTGTTTTTT
TRBV19,.,TRBJ2-3,TRBD2,CASSKSGGKDTDTQYF,TGTGCCAGTAGTAAGTCGGGGGGGAAAGACACAGATACGCAGTATTTT
TRBV6-1,few,TRBJ2-2,TRBD1,CASGQGDTGELFF,TGTGCCAGCGGACAGGGGGACACCGGGGAGCTGTTTTTT
TRBV5-1,.,TRBJ1-1,TRBD1,CASSLAQQGGEAFF,TGCGCCAGCAGCTTGGCCCAACAGGGGGGTGAAGCTTTCTTT
TRBV5-6,.,TRBJ2-1,.,CASSLVANEQFF,TGTGCCAGCAGCTTGGTAGCGAATGAGCAGTTCTTC
TRBV7-2,.,TRBJ2-3,.,CASSPQASTDTQYF,TGTGCCAGCAGCCCACAAGCCAGCACAGATACGCAGTATTTT